This T cell receptor beta chain was documented in a study of blood T cell repertoires in COVID-19. In the study overall: The samples span acute and convalescent COVID-19 from the United States, Italy and Spain. T cells, B-cell-depleted T cells, or PBMCs supplied cDNA or gDNA.

V was clipped by 5 bases and J by 4 bases; unmatched bases: 6. Germline CDR1 MNHEY, CDR2 SMNVEV (reference sequence). This CDR3 comprises 15 residues. Authors' processing steps: Nucleated cell counts were estimated from reference gene primer amplification. TCRdb's copy holds only in-frame clones and misses some; the assay was immunoSEQ multiplex PCR. The V and J calls and the clone size are those of that table, but D and trimming were determined from the DNA. The repertoire consists of approximately 90,000 clones, with roughly 83% occurring once and the leading ten covering 30% to 35%. The chain employs TRBV27 and TRBJ2-7; 12 positions agree with TRBD2. This clonotype was obtained from a woman aged 80 or over with active or convalescent COVID-19. Sequenced sample: peripheral blood. The DNA for the CDR3 is TGTGCCAGCAGTCCCGGACTAGCGGGGCGATACGAGCAGTACTTC. Translating it yields CASSPGLAGRYEQYF.